These 26 T cell receptor beta chains came from one sample sequenced in a study of tumor-infiltrating lymphocytes in primary liver carcinoma. cDNA specific to TCR beta was made from approximately 500 ng of total RNA, with a constant-region primer employed for priming. TCR beta libraries came from three nested multiplex PCR rounds using slightly modified ARM-PCR. Two initial PCR rounds of around 9 cycles each paired TRBV1-TRBV30 forward primers with a C-beta reverse primer. TCRdb re-called the multiplex PCR reads through MiXCR, storing one row per CDR3 protein. The repertoire holds around 330,000 distinct CDR3 sequences, about 62% seen once, with roughly 8.9% in the top ten. Germline DNA was also extracted, while the blood RNA originated from unsorted whole blood. The sample comprised peripheral blood. All receptors derive from a man aged 40-49 years with primary liver carcinoma and hepatitis B virus infection.

This clonotype was observed at least ten times. V gene TRBV11-2 combines with J gene TRBJ2-5; the D is unclear. This CDR3 has 11 amino acids. V gave up 6 bases and J gave up 2 bases, with 4 bases separating them. Germline-derived CDR1 and CDR2 are SGHAT and FQNNGV. CDR3 residues: CASRDQETQYF. CDR3 nucleotide sequence: TGTGCCAGCAGAGATCAAGAGACCCAGTACTTC.

The sample holds a few counts of this clonotype. The chain couples TRBV5-1 to TRBJ1-4; D is perhaps TRBD1 (5 bases). Germline V CDR1 and CDR2: SGHRS, YFSETQ. V lost 2 bases and J 5 bases, leaving 13 bases between the germline ends. The CDR3 has 15 residues. The CDR3 is CASSLFRDGNEKLFF. The DNA of the CDR3 is TGCGCCAGCAGCTTATTCCGGGACGGGAATGAAAAACTGTTTTTT.

With respect to this clonotype: A much more abundant neighbour one base away suggests this may be a read error. The CDR3 loop is CASSLLTSGGSSYKQYF. CDR3 DNA: TGTGCCAGCAGCCTCCTGACTAGCGGGGGGAGCTCCTACAAGCAGTACTTC. This chain uses TRBV4-2 with TRBJ2-7, with 13 bases identical to TRBD2. This CDR3 is built from 17 residues. Germline V lookup: CDR1 LGHNA, CDR2 YNFKEQ.

This clonotype has a handful of counts. The chain carries TRBV5-1 and TRBJ2-1, with D perhaps matching TRBD1 (5 bases). V gave up 2 bases and J gave up 0 bases, with 9 bases separating them. The length of the CDR3 is 15 residues. Germline V gene data show CDR1 as SGHRS and CDR2 as YFSETQ. CDR3 DNA sequence: TGCGCCAGCAGCTTAGACAGTCCCTCCTACAATGAGCAGTTCTTC. Its protein is CASSLDSPSYNEQFF.

Turning to this clonotype: Given a much more abundant clone one base away, this may be a read error. CDR3 in amino acids: CSVERCQRTGAYEQYF. Written as DNA, the CDR3 is TGCAGCGTTGAACGTTGCCAGCGGACAGGAGCCTACGAGCAGTACTTC. The chain combines TRBV29-1 with TRBJ2-7, with TRBD1 matching over 7 bases. The CDR3 has 16 amino acids. Trimming at V came to 2 bases and at J to 2 bases, leaving 12 bases not matched to a gene. Germline loops: CDR1 SQVTM, CDR2 ANQGSEA.

The rearrangement joins TRBV2 to TRBJ2-3, with 8 bases matching TRBD2. Germline loops: CDR1 SNHLY, CDR2 FYNNEI. V lost 6 bases and J lost 1; bases outside the gene matches: 9. The CDR3 is 16 residues long. This CDR3 reads CASRATHGRGTDTQYF. In nucleotides, the CDR3 is TGTGCCAGCAGGGCGACACACGGGAGGGGCACAGATACGCAGTATTTT.

This clonotype was recorded at least ten times. The chain has TRBV29-1 and TRBJ2-7, with TRBD1 matching over 10 bases. J was trimmed by 7 bases and V by 6 bases; bases with no gene match: 9. CDR3 length equals 13 residues. Germline loops: CDR1 SQVTM, CDR2 ANQGSEA. The CDR3 coding sequence is TGCAGCGTCCCGGGACAGGGGATCGGAGAGCAGTACTTC. It is translated as CSVPGQGIGEQYF.

The J gene is TRBJ2-3, the V gene TRBV30; D possibly corresponds to TRBD2 (5 bases). Germline V gene data show CDR1 as GTSNPN and CDR2 as SVGIG (reference sequence). The ends were cut back, 4 bases at V and 2 bases at J, with 13 bases in the middle. The CDR3 runs 14 residues. The CDR3 loop is CAWKRGPNTDTQYF. CDR3 sequence (DNA): TGTGCCTGGAAGAGAGGGCCAAACACAGATACGCAGTATTTT.

This rearrangement joins TRBV29-1 to TRBJ1-4, with unresolved D. This CDR3 has 12 amino acids. Looked up from germline, CDR1 is SQVTM and CDR2 is ANQGSEA. Trimming left V 8 bases short and J 8 bases short, with 15 bases between. CDR3 in amino acids: CSIVGIAEKLFF. CDR3 coding DNA: TGCAGCATTGTGGGGATCGCCGAAAAACTGTTTTTT. Full variable domain (rest looked up from reference TRBV29-1 and TRBJ1-4): SAVISQKPSRDICQRGTSLTIQCQVDSQVTMMFWYRQQPGQSLTLIATANQGSEATYESGFVIDKFPISRPNLTFSTLTVSNMSPEDSSIYLCSIVGIAEKLFFGSGTQLSVL.

This clonotype has just one count. One end of the junction fails to match germline, which may point to a read error. The chain carries TRBV6-4 and TRBJ2-5, with 9 nucleotides matching TRBD2. Germline assignment: CDR1 MRHNA and CDR2 SNTAGT. The CDR3 runs 15 residues. The CDR3 DNA reads TGTGCCAGTGACAGGACTAGCGAGACGGAAAAGACCCGGTACTTC. Translating it yields CASDRTSETEKTRYF.

A remark on this clonotype: With a much larger clone just one base away, this may be a read error. The J gene is TRBJ2-3, the V gene TRBV10-3, with 9 bases matching TRBD2. The CDR3 sequence is 14 residues long. From germline, CDR1 is ENHRY and CDR2 SYGVKD. The ends lost 2 bases at V and 6 bases at J; junction bases unmatched: 3. CDR3 in amino acids: CAISEDTSGDTQYF. The CDR3 nucleotides are TGTGCCATCAGTGAGGACACTAGCGGGGATACGCAGTATTTT.

On this clonotype: Likely a read error: the CDR3 ends without its conserved phenylalanine or tryptophan. The DNA is omitted, as the CDR3 cannot be located on it reliably, and the CDR3 follows TCRdb's listing. The genes are TRBV11-2 and TRBJ2-7. The CDR3 totals 14 residues, both ends included. CDR1 SGHAT and CDR2 FQNNGV come from the germline V gene. The CDR3 protein is CASCSNRNSYEQCL.

This clonotype appeared a few times. V gene TRBV6-5 combines with J gene TRBJ2-1, with unresolved D. The V and J ends lost 6 bases and 6 bases respectively, with 12 bases between them. The CDR3 is 13 residues long. Germline V gives CDR1 MNHEY, CDR2 SVGAGI. CDR3 nucleotides: TGTGCCAGCAGGGGGATGCCCTCCAATGAGCAGTTCTTC. Amino acids: CASRGMPSNEQFF.

As for this clonotype: One end of the junction does not line up with germline, which may come from a read error. The V call is TRBV4-2, the J call TRBJ2-3; either TRBD1 or TRBD2 may fit D (5 bases each). The CDR3 length is 17 residues. Germline CDR1 LGHNA, CDR2 YNFKEQ. The CDR3 sequence: CASSQEGEGLDPDTQYF. For the CDR3, the DNA is TGTGCCAGCAGCCAAGAGGGTGAGGGGCTCGATCCAGATACGCAATATTTT.

In regard to this clonotype: A junction boundary mismatches the germline segment, possibly from a read error. The chain links TRBV19 to TRBJ2-3; D unresolved. The CDR3 covers 12 residues. The germline CDR1 and CDR2 sequences are LNHDA and SQIVND (reference sequence). This CDR3 reads CASSAEWDTQYF. The CDR3 DNA reads TGCGCCAGTAGTGCCGAGTGGGATACGCAGTATTTT.

About this clonotype itself: A much larger clone differs by one base, so this may be a read error. The chain recombines TRBV6-2 or TRBV6-3 with TRBJ2-1, with D possibly being TRBD2 (5 bases). V lost 2 bases to trimming and J lost 0 bases, with 8 bases between them. Germline loops: CDR1 MNHEY, CDR2 SVGEGT. The CDR3 contains 15 residues. The CDR3 sequence: CASSYPTNSYNEQFF. CDR3 sequence (DNA): TGTGCCAGCAGTTACCCGACTAACTCCTACAATGAGCAGTTCTTC.

This clonotype has more than one count but fewer than ten. One end of the junction is discordant with germline, which a read error may explain. This chain connects TRBV7-9 to TRBJ2-5; possible D gene TRBD2, 6 bases. This CDR3 is 13 amino acids long. Germline CDR1 and CDR2: SEHNR and FQNEAQ (reference sequence). The CDR3 DNA sequence: TGTACCAGCAGCTTAACGGGGAGGGAGACCCAGTACTTC. This translates into CTSSLTGRETQYF.

In regard to this clonotype: A read error may produce the germline difference seen at one junction end. CDR3 in DNA: TGTGCCTGTAGCGGACAGGGGAATTCACCCCTCCACTTT. This translates into CACSGQGNSPLHF. The chain uses TRBV19 and TRBJ1-6, with TRBD1 identical over 9 bases. From germline, CDR1 is LNHDA and CDR2 SQIVND (reference sequence). The CDR3 is made up of 13 amino acids.

The rearrangement uses TRBV7-8 and TRBJ2-3; D might be TRBD2 (6 bases). The germline V and J ends were trimmed by 4 bases and 2 bases, with 10 bases remaining between them. The CDR3 runs to 14 residues. Germline values: CDR1 SGHVS, CDR2 FQNEAQ. The CDR3 DNA reads as TGTGCCAGCAGCTACGGCGGGACCACAGATACGCAGTATTTT. Its protein is CASSYGGTTDTQYF.

In regard to this clonotype: Since a much larger clone is just one base distant, this may be a read error. The V and J genes are TRBV29-1 and TRBJ2-7; 9 nucleotides match TRBD1. The CDR3 spans 13 residues. From germline, CDR1 is SQVTM and CDR2 ANQGSEA. The CDR3 region is CRVELRDRAEQYF. CDR3 bases: TGCAGGGTTGAACTCCGGGACAGGGCCGAGCAGTACTTC.

The chain employs TRBV11-2 and TRBJ2-1, with D perhaps matching TRBD2 (5 bases). The CDR3 is 16 residues long. V dropped 1 base and J dropped 9 bases, with 19 bases sitting between them. Germline assignment: CDR1 SGHAT and CDR2 FQNNGV. This chain's CDR3 is CASSLVKERGISEQFF. CDR3 nucleotide sequence: TGTGCCAGCAGCTTAGTCAAAGAGCGAGGGATCAGTGAGCAGTTCTTC.

This chain joins TRBV6-5 and TRBJ1-1; tentative D call: TRBD1 (6 bases). The CDR3 has 13 amino acids. Trimming took off 10 bases at V and 5 bases at J, with 17 bases between the two ends. The germline CDR1 and CDR2 sequences are MNHEY and SVGAGI. CDR3 sequence reads: CATQIGGMTEAFF. The CDR3 DNA sequence: TGTGCCACCCAGATAGGGGGAATGACTGAAGCTTTCTTT.

This chain's CDR3 is CASSPGRTDGFGYTF. DNA for the CDR3: TGCGCCAGCAGCCCCGGGAGAACCGACGGATTCGGCTACACCTTC. V is TRBV5-1 and J is TRBJ1-2; D is ambiguous. V was trimmed by 4 bases and J by 8 bases, leaving 21 bases between them. The length of the CDR3 is 15 residues. Looked up from germline, CDR1 is SGHRS and CDR2 is YFSETQ.

As to this clonotype: This may stem from a read error, because a much larger clone lies one nucleotide away. The rearrangement uses TRBV29-1 and TRBJ2-2; perhaps D is TRBD1 or TRBD2 (5 bases each). Per the germline V gene, CDR1 is SQVTM and CDR2 is ANQGSEA. CDR3 size: 12 residues. Trimming cost V 8 bases and J 7 bases, with 14 bases left between them. CDR3 bases: TGCAGCTTGCCTGAGGGGAGCGGGGAGCTGTTTTTT. It is translated as CSLPEGSGELFF.

This clonotype was seen many times. V is TRBV6-2 or TRBV6-3 and J is TRBJ2-7; 7 nucleotides line up with TRBD2. The CDR3 has 14 residues. Germline lookup yields CDR1 MNHEY and CDR2 SVGEGT. V lost 4 bases, J lost 3 bases, and 6 bases stayed unmatched. This CDR3 reads CASSSPSGSYEQYF. The CDR3 DNA reads as TGTGCCAGCAGTTCTCCTAGCGGAAGCTACGAGCAGTACTTC.

In regard to this clonotype: At one end the junction does not follow the germline gene, possibly because of a read error. The genes are TRBV11-2 and TRBJ2-2; 8 nucleotides line up with TRBD1. The CDR3 is 15 amino acids. Germline-derived CDR1 and CDR2 are SGHAT and FQNNGV. The CDR3 here is CASMGQVANTGELFF. DNA of the CDR3: TGTGCCAGCATGGGACAGGTGGCAAACACTGGGGAGCTGTTTTTT.